The 4 T cell receptor beta chains below come from one sample, sequenced in a study of Graves' ophthalmopathy and Graves' hyperthyroidism. RNA served as the template for amplifying TCR beta CDR3 regions. RT-PCR was first run with HTBI primers, then multiplex PCR in a second round. MiXCR, applied by TCRdb to the multiplex PCR reads, yields one record per CDR3 protein. The table records 300,000 to 500,000 distinct CDR3 sequences, 15% of them present only once. Sequences were obtained from peripheral blood. These receptor sequences come from a young woman with stable Graves' hyperthyroidism.

This clonotype showed up just a few times. J is TRBJ1-1 and V is TRBV6-1; D gene unclear. The V end was cut by 1 base, the J end by 5 bases, with 14 bases between. Germline assignment: CDR1 MNHNS and CDR2 SASEGT. There are 15 residues in the CDR3. CDR3 protein: CASSEEVWVRTEAFF. Written as DNA, the CDR3 is TGTGCCAGCAGTGAAGAAGTCTGGGTTAGGACTGAAGCTTTCTTT.

This clonotype was counted at least ten times. The rearrangement uses TRBV10-3 and TRBJ2-7; 7 bases align to TRBD1. V lost 4 bases and J lost 5; bases outside the gene matches: 8. Per germline, CDR1 ENHRY and CDR2 SYGVKD. The CDR3 is 14 residues long. The CDR3 DNA reads TGTGCCATCAGTGGGGGACAGAGCGCCCACGAGCAGTACTTC. It translates to CAISGGQSAHEQYF.

This clonotype appeared many times. A junction boundary mismatches the germline segment, possibly from a read error. The chain links TRBV11-2 to TRBJ1-3; D possibly corresponds to TRBD1 (6 bases). The CDR3 is made up of 16 amino acids. Germline V gene sequence: CDR1 SGHAT, CDR2 FQNNGV. The CDR3, as DNA: TGTGCCAGCAGCGTAGACAGGCCGCTCTCTGGAAACACCATATATTTT. The encoded protein is CASSVDRPLSGNTIYF.

This clonotype appeared many times. The chain is built from TRBV6-5 and TRBJ2-7, with 7 bases matching TRBD2. Trimming removed 2 bases from V and 6 bases from J; junction bases left unmatched: 10. The CDR3 loop spans 15 amino acids. Germline lookup yields CDR1 MNHEY and CDR2 SVGAGI. CDR3 nucleotides: TGTGCCAGCAGTTACCCAAATCGGGGGGTCCTCGAGCAGTACTTC. Translating it yields CASSYPNRGVLEQYF.